Following are 32 T cell receptor beta chains from one sample sequenced in a study of CD8+ T cells in alopecia areata (dated by TCRdb to 2017 to 2018). The time point label here, explained by the study, means: 20 to 30 weeks on oral tofacitinib. In the paper's terms, the treatment or condition label means: oral pan-JAK inhibitor, 5-10 mg twice daily. Libraries were built with the immunoSEQ multiplex PCR assay. For TCR sequencing, RNA was extracted from every sample and reverse transcribed into cDNA to serve as template. Held by TCRdb, this immuneACCESS table contains in-frame sequences only and omits some clones. Under half of the omission traces to an unresolved V gene where checked; the cause of the rest is unknown. The sample table contains 150,000 to 200,000 clones; only one count was recorded for roughly 66% of them. The ten most abundant clones make up 1% of the sample. This specimen was CD4+ T cells sorted from blood, taken at week 24, from a patient treated with tofacitinib. These receptors were taken from a human donor with alopecia areata.

The V call is TRBV30, the J call TRBJ1-6; D may be TRBD1 (5 bases). Trimming pared 8 bases from V and 1 base from J, leaving 15 bases between. This CDR3 is built from 15 residues. CDR1 and CDR2 (germline): GTSNPN, SVGIG (reference sequence). CDR3 loop: CAGTPRGSYNSPLHF. The CDR3 nucleotides read TGTGCCGGGACCCCACGTGGGTCCTATAATTCACCCCTCCACTTT.

The rearrangement uses TRBV4-3 and TRBJ2-7; 10 nucleotides align to TRBD1. Germline loops: CDR1 LGHNA, CDR2 YSLEER. The CDR3 runs to 16 residues. V trimming: 3 bases; J trimming: 5 bases; junction bases outside the gene matches: 10. CDR3 sequence (DNA): TGCGCCAGCAGCCAGGGTACCGGGACAGGGGTGGACGAGCAGTACTTC. This translates into CASSQGTGTGVDEQYF.

The rearrangement joins TRBV28 to TRBJ1-1, with a tentative D call TRBD1 (6 bases). The CDR3 runs to 14 residues. CDR1 MDHEN and CDR2 SYDVKM come from the germline V gene. V lost 3 bases to trimming and J lost 2 bases, with 10 bases between them. The CDR3 loop is CASSLGALNTEAFF. CDR3 coding DNA: TGTGCCAGCAGTTTGGGGGCCCTAAACACTGAAGCTTTCTTT.

CDR3 amino acids: CASSPPRAAEAFF. DNA of the CDR3: TGTGCCAGCTCACCACCGAGGGCAGCTGAAGCTTTCTTT. This chain connects TRBV18 to TRBJ1-1, with unresolved D. The germline V and J ends were trimmed by 0 bases and 6 bases, with 8 bases remaining between them. The V gene's germline CDR1 is KGHSH and CDR2 LQKENI. This CDR3 region has 13 residues.

This sequence joins TRBV4-2 and TRBJ1-2; D gene unclear. The V and J ends lost 0 bases and 0 bases respectively, with 5 bases between them. This CDR3 region has 14 residues. The germline CDR1 and CDR2 sequences are LGHNA and YNFKEQ. This chain's CDR3 is CASSQDEANYGYTF. The CDR3 bases are TGTGCCAGCAGCCAAGACGAAGCTAACTATGGCTACACCTTC.

This clone was picked up one time. The chain carries TRBV29-1 and TRBJ1-1; D is unclear. The CDR3 loop spans 16 amino acids. The germline V and J ends were trimmed by 7 bases and 2 bases, with 23 bases remaining between them. CDR1 is SQVTM and CDR2 is ANQGSEA in the germline V gene. This CDR3 reads CSALNPGRGINTEAFF. The CDR3 DNA is TGCAGCGCCCTTAACCCTGGACGGGGAATAAACACTGAAGCTTTCTTT.

This clone came up once. The chain is built from TRBV29-1 and TRBJ2-1; D is uncertain. V lost 4 bases and J 8 bases, leaving 15 bases between the germline ends. Germline CDR1 is SQVTM and CDR2 is ANQGSEA. The CDR3 totals 13 residues. The CDR3 sequence: CSVGLGLMDEQFF. In DNA form, the CDR3 reads TGCAGCGTTGGGCTGGGGTTAATGGATGAGCAGTTCTTC.

This sequence joins TRBV2 and TRBJ2-3; D uncertain. The CDR3 loop spans 12 amino acids. The V gene's germline CDR1 is SNHLY and CDR2 FYNNEI. Trimming shortened V by 4 bases and J by 2 bases, and 4 bases separated the two germline ends. CDR3 DNA sequence: TGTGCCAGCAGTGTTTACACAGATACGCAGTATTTT. Residues: CASSVYTDTQYF.

The V call is TRBV27, the J call TRBJ2-4; D is uncertain. Deletions cut 1 base from V and 5 bases from J, with 15 bases between. The germline CDR1 and CDR2 sequences are MNHEY and SMNVEV (reference sequence). The CDR3 has 16 residues. The CDR3 bases are TGTGCCAGCAGTTTATGGGGTAGATCCCGCGAAAACATTCAGTACTTC. This translates into CASSLWGRSRENIQYF.

This clone is medium-sized. The rearrangement links TRBV7-3 to TRBJ2-2, with D uncertain. Per the germline V gene, CDR1 is SGHTA and CDR2 is FQGTGA. V was clipped by 5 bases and J by 6 bases, with 10 bases between them. The CDR3 length is 13 residues. The CDR3 bases are TGTGCCAGCAGCCTAAGTCAGCCCGGGGAGCTGTTTTTT. Its translation: CASSLSQPGELFF.

The V gene is TRBV5-6, the J gene TRBJ2-5; 8 nucleotides line up with TRBD1. From germline, CDR1 is SGHDT and CDR2 YYEEEE. V shed 5 bases and J 0 bases; nucleotides not matched to a gene: 3. CDR3 size: 14 residues. CDR3 residues: CASRKTGDQETQYF. DNA for the CDR3: TGTGCCAGCAGAAAGACAGGGGACCAAGAGACCCAGTACTTC. The whole variable domain, remainder taken from reference TRBV5-6 and TRBJ2-5, is DAGVTQSPTHLIKTRGQQVTLRCSPKSGHDTVSWYQQALGQGPQFIFQYYEEEERQRGNFPDRFSGHQFPNYSSELNVNALLLGDSALYLCASRKTGDQETQYFGPGTRLLVL.

The chain uses TRBV2 and TRBJ1-1; 7 nucleotides align to TRBD1. Losses at the gene ends were 6 bases for V and 0 bases for J; bases not matched to a gene: 1. Germline CDR1 SNHLY, CDR2 FYNNEI. This CDR3 comprises 13 residues. Here the CDR3 DNA reads TGTGCCAGCAGGGACAGGCTGAACACTGAAGCTTTCTTT. Its translation is CASRDRLNTEAFF.

This clone was counted between two and nine times. This chain joins TRBV29-1 and TRBJ1-2, with 7 positions matching TRBD1. In germline, CDR1 is SQVTM, CDR2 ANQGSEA. The J segment lost 4 bases and the V segment lost 7 bases, leaving 6 bases of the junction unmatched. The CDR3 extends over 12 amino acids. CDR3 sequence: CSGATGAYGYTF. DNA for the CDR3: TGCAGCGGGGCAACAGGGGCCTATGGCTACACCTTC.

Of note for this clone: At the DNA level, this CDR3 is encoded by other sequences in the same sample as well. The chain employs TRBV15 and TRBJ1-5; D call uncertain. The CDR3 has 15 residues. Germline-derived CDR1 and CDR2 are LNHNV and YYDKDF (reference sequence). Trimming pared 0 bases from V and 3 bases from J, leaving 9 bases between. The CDR3 bases are TGTGCCACCAGCAGAGACGGGCTCTCCAATCAGCCCCAGCATTTT. It codes for CATSRDGLSNQPQHF. Variable domain in full (rest from reference TRBV15 and TRBJ1-5): DAMVIQNPRYQVTQFGKPVTLSCSQTLNHNVMYWYQQKSSQAPKLLFHYYDKDFNNEADTPDNFQSRRPNTSFCFLDIRSPGLGDTAMYLCATSRDGLSNQPQHFGDGTRLSIL.

The chain combines TRBV19 with TRBJ2-2; D remains unclear. Germline-derived CDR1 and CDR2 are LNHDA and SQIVND (reference sequence). The V end was cut by 6 bases, the J end by 6 bases, with 14 bases between. There are 14 residues in the CDR3. The CDR3 DNA reads as TGTGCCAGTAGACTCACTCTAAACGCCGGGGAGCTGTTTTTT. This gives the protein CASRLTLNAGELFF. The full variable domain, its missing parts supplied by reference TRBV19 and TRBJ2-2, is DGGITQSPKYLFRKEGQNVTLSCEQNLNHDAMYWYRQDPGQGLRLIYYSQIVNDFQKGDIAEGYSVSREKKESFPLTVTSAQKNPTAFYLCASRLTLNAGELFFGEGSRLTVL.

The chain uses TRBV29-1 and TRBJ1-1; no definite D call. V dropped 5 bases and J dropped 4 bases, with 11 bases sitting between them. The CDR3 has 12 residues. Germline V gene data show CDR1 as SQVTM and CDR2 as ANQGSEA. The CDR3 reads CSVLRTSTEAFF. In DNA form, the CDR3 reads TGCAGCGTTCTGCGTACGAGCACTGAAGCTTTCTTT.

The chain employs TRBV19 and TRBJ2-1; the match to TRBD2 covers 14 bases. Germline values: CDR1 LNHDA, CDR2 SQIVND (reference sequence). The V gene end was trimmed by 5 bases and the J gene end by 1 base; junction bases not matched to a gene: 4. This CDR3 is built from 17 residues. The CDR3 here is CASSLRLAGGSYNEQFF. The CDR3 nucleotides read TGTGCCAGTAGTCTACGACTAGCGGGGGGGTCCTACAATGAGCAGTTCTTC.

The V and J genes are TRBV4-1 and TRBJ2-2; weak D call: TRBD2 (5 bases). The V and J ends lost 5 bases and 5 bases respectively, with 18 bases between them. The CDR3 loop spans 16 amino acids. Per the germline V gene, CDR1 is MGHRA and CDR2 is YSYEKL. The CDR3 protein is CASSGKFGLMTGELFF. The CDR3 DNA sequence: TGCGCCAGCAGCGGAAAATTTGGACTTATGACCGGGGAGCTGTTTTTT.

The chain couples TRBV6-5 to TRBJ2-6; D remains ambiguous. The germline V and J ends were trimmed by 6 bases and 0 bases, with 3 bases remaining between them. The V gene's germline CDR1 is MNHEY and CDR2 SVGAGI. The CDR3 consists of 13 residues. Here the CDR3 DNA reads TGTGCCAGCAGGGACTCTGGGGCCAACGTCCTGACTTTC. Protein product: CASRDSGANVLTF.

This clone was seen ten or more times. This chain links TRBV29-1 with TRBJ1-3; no clear D gene. Trimming removed 7 bases at V and 4 bases at J, with 8 bases between. CDR3 length equals 11 residues. The germline gives CDR1 SQVTM, CDR2 ANQGSEA. The chain's CDR3 is CSGLRGNTIYF. The CDR3 coding sequence is TGCAGCGGACTGCGCGGAAACACCATATATTTT.

The V and J genes are TRBV30 and TRBJ1-4; tentatively, D is TRBD1 (5 bases). Germline V gene data show CDR1 as GTSNPN and CDR2 as SVGIG (reference sequence). The CDR3 is 14 amino acids. Trimming removed 3 bases at V and 7 bases at J, with 15 bases between. The CDR3 region has the DNA TGTGCCTGGAGAGCAGAGGGGAAGAGTGAAAAACTGTTTTTT. It translates to CAWRAEGKSEKLFF.

On this clone: The sample holds other DNA sequences that translate to the same CDR3. The chain carries TRBV30 and TRBJ1-1; no definite D call. Trimming took 3 bases from V and 0 from J, leaving 5 bases between them. CDR3 size: 12 residues. CDR1 is GTSNPN and CDR2 is SVGIG in the germline V gene (reference sequence). The CDR3 region has the DNA TGTGCCTGGAGAACTTTGAACACTGAAGCTTTCTTT. It encodes CAWRTLNTEAFF.

The rearrangement links TRBV30 to TRBJ1-2; possible D gene TRBD1, 5 bases. CDR1 is GTSNPN, CDR2 SVGIG, per germline (reference sequence). The CDR3 sequence is 11 residues long. V dropped 1 base and J dropped 6 bases, with 6 bases sitting between them. CDR3 coding DNA: TGTGCCTGGAGTGACAGGCATGGCTACACCTTC. This encodes CAWSDRHGYTF.

This chain uses TRBV11-2 with TRBJ2-2; D might be TRBD1 (5 bases). CDR3 length: 14 residues. The germline V and J ends were trimmed by 5 bases and 2 bases, with 9 bases remaining between them. Germline V gene sequence: CDR1 SGHAT, CDR2 FQNNGV. CDR3 amino acids: CASSLQANTGELFF. The CDR3 region has the DNA TGTGCCAGCAGCCTACAGGCTAACACCGGGGAGCTGTTTTTT.

V and J are TRBV5-6 and TRBJ2-5; D not certain. The CDR3 consists of 13 residues. CDR1 is SGHDT and CDR2 is YYEEEE in the germline V gene. V was cut by 3 bases and J by 4 bases, with 10 bases left in between. DNA for the CDR3: TGTGCCAGCAGCTCGGATCGTGGAGAGACCCAGTACTTC. It yields the protein CASSSDRGETQYF.

This clone was counted at least ten times. The CDR3 is CASSLGGGTGALEQYF. CDR3 nucleotides: TGTGCCAGCAGCTTAGGAGGCGGGACAGGGGCACTAGAGCAGTACTTC. The chain links TRBV11-3 to TRBJ2-7, with TRBD1 identical over 10 bases. In germline, CDR1 is SGHNT, CDR2 YENEEA. The CDR3 loop spans 16 amino acids. V shed 1 base and J 7 bases; nucleotides not matched to a gene: 10.

V and J are TRBV25-1 and TRBJ2-2, with no clear D. The CDR3 covers 14 residues. Germline values: CDR1 MGHDK, CDR2 SYGVNS. V dropped 3 bases and J dropped 1 base, with 6 bases sitting between them. CDR3 DNA sequence: TGTGCCAGCAGTGAGACGGTGAACACCGGGGAGCTGTTTTTT. This sequence encodes CASSETVNTGELFF. The whole variable domain, remainder taken from reference TRBV25-1 and TRBJ2-2, is EADIYQTPRYLVIGTGKKITLECSQTMGHDKMYWYQQDPGMELHLIHYSYGVNSTEKGDLSSESTVSRIRTEHFPLTLESARPSHTSQYLCASSETVNTGELFFGEGSRLTVL.

This chain connects TRBV30 to TRBJ2-3; unclear D gene. The germline V gene has CDR1 GTSNPN and CDR2 SVGIG (reference sequence). The length of the CDR3 is 13 residues. Between the trimmed V and J ends, which lost 3 bases and 0 bases, there was a span of 7 bases. CDR3 sequence (DNA): TGTGCCTGGAGCGCAATAAGCACAGATACGCAGTATTTT. It translates to CAWSAISTDTQYF.

This clone has only a few counts. The rearrangement uses TRBV7-3 and TRBJ1-1; 7 bases are a match to TRBD1. The CDR3 has 16 residues. The ends lost 1 base at V and 1 base at J; junction bases unmatched: 6. CDR1 is SGHTA and CDR2 is FQGTGA in the germline V gene. This CDR3 reads CASSLMPGGANTEAFF. CDR3 nucleotides: TGTGCCAGCAGCTTAATGCCAGGGGGTGCGAACACTGAAGCTTTCTTT.

V usage is TRBV27 and J usage is TRBJ2-1; 13 bases are shared with TRBD2. V shed 6 bases and J 8 bases; nucleotides not matched to a gene: 7. Germline assignment: CDR1 MNHEY and CDR2 SMNVEV (reference sequence). The CDR3 totals 15 residues. CDR3 region: CASSLTSGGAYEQFF. DNA of the CDR3: TGTGCCAGCAGCCTCACTAGCGGGGGGGCCTATGAGCAGTTCTTC.

The chain couples TRBV4-2 to TRBJ1-1; the D gene is possibly TRBD1 (5 bases). V lost 3 bases to trimming and J lost 5 bases, with 16 bases between them. The CDR3 length is 15 residues. Per germline, CDR1 LGHNA and CDR2 YNFKEQ. The CDR3 DNA is TGTGCCAGCAGCCAGGCAGACAGCGGGGGTACTGAAGCTTTCTTT. As protein: CASSQADSGGTEAFF.

This clone has only one observation. The chain links TRBV29-1 to TRBJ1-2; possible D gene TRBD1, 5 bases. Per the germline V gene, CDR1 is SQVTM and CDR2 is ANQGSEA. With 7 bases removed from V and 3 bases from J, the gap between germline ends came to 12 bases. CDR3 length: 12 amino acids. The CDR3 sequence: CSAKDTYYGYTF. CDR3 nucleotides: TGCAGCGCCAAGGACACCTACTATGGCTACACCTTC.